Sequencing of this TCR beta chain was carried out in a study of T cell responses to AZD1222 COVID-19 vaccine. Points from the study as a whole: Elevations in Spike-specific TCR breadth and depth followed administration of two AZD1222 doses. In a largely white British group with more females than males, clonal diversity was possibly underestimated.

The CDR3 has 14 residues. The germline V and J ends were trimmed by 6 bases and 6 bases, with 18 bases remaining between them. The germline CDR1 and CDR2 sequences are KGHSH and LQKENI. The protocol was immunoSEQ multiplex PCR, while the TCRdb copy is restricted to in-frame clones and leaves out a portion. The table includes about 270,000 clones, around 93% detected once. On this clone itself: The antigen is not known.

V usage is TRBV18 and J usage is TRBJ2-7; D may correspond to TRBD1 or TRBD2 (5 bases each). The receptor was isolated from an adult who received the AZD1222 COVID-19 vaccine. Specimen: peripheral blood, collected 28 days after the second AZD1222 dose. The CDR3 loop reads CASSPRRGVGEQYF. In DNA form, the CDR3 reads TGTGCCAGCTCCCCCAGAAGGGGAGTCGGCGAGCAGTACTTC.